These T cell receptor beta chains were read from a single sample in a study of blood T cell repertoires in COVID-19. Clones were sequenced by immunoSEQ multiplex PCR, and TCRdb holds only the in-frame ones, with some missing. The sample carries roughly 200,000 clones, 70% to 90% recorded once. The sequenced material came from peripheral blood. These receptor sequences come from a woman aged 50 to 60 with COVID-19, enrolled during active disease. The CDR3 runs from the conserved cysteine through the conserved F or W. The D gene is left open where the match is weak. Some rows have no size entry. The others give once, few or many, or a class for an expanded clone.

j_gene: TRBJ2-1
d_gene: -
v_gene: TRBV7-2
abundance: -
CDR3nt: TGTGCCAGCGCTAGAGGGGGTGAGCAGTTCTTC
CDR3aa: CASARGGEQFF

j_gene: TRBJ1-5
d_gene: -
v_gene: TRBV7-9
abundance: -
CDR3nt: TGTGCCAGCAGCACGACAGGCCAGCCCCAGCATTTT
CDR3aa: CASSTTGQPQHF

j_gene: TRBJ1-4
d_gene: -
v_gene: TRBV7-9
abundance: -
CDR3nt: TGTGCCAGCAGCTTAGGAGGGCTTGGAGAGGAACTGTTTTTT
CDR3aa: CASSLGGLGEELFF

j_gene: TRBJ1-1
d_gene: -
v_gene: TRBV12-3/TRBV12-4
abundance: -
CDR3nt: TGTGCCAGCAGTTTACGATCCGGGACTGAAGCTTTCTTT
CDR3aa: CASSLRSGTEAFF

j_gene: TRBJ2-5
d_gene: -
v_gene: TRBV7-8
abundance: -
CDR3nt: TGTGCCAGCAGCGGGTTGGGGGGTGCGGACTATCGGGAGACCCAGTACTTC
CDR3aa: CASSGLGGADYRETQYF

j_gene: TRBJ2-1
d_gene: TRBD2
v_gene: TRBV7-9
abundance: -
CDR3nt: TGTGCCAGCAGCTTGGGGAGCGGGGGGGTAGAAGAGCAGTTCTTC
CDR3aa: CASSLGSGGVEEQFF

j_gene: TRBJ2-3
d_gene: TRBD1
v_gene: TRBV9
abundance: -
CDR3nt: TGTGCCAGCAGCACAGGGGGCATCTACGAAACAGATACGCAGTATTTT
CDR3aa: CASSTGGIYETDTQYF

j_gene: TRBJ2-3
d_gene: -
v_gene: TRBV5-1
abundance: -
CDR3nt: TGCGCCAGCAACTCAGCGGCGCTCACAGATACGCAGTATTTT
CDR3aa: CASNSAALTDTQYF

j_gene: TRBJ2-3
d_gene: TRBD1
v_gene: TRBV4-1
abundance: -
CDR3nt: TGCGCCAGCAGCCACCAGACAGGGCGAGATACGCAGTATTTT
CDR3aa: CASSHQTGRDTQYF

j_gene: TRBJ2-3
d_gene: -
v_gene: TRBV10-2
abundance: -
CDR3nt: TGCGCCAGCAGGACCACTTCCGGGACAAAGGGAGATACGCAGTATTTT
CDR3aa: CASRTTSGTKGDTQYF

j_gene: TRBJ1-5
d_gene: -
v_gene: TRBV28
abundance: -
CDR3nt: TGTGCCAGCAGTCAGGTCGGGGTCCAGCCCCAGCATTTT
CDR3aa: CASSQVGVQPQHF

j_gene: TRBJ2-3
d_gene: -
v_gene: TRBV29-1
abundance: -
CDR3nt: TGCAGCGTTTTGGGGCCAGGATCCTATAGCACAGATACGCAGTATTTT
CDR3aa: CSVLGPGSYSTDTQYF

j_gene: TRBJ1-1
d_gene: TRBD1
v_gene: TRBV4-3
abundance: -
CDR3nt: TGCGCCAGCAGCCAACGACAGGGGCACACTGAAGCTTTCTTT
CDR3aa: CASSQRQGHTEAFF

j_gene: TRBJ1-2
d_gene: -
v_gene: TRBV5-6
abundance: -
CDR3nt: TGTGCCAGCAGCTTGGACAGGTGGAGTGGCTACACCTTC
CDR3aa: CASSLDRWSGYTF

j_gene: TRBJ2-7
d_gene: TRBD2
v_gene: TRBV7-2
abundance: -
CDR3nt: TGTGCCAGCCTGCCGACTAGCGGACACCGTACACCTAGAAGAAACGAGCAGTACTTC
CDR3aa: CASLPTSGHRTPRRNEQYF

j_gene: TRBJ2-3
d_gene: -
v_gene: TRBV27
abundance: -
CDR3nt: TGTGCCAGCTTACACACACATTCTAGCACAGATACGCAGTATTTT
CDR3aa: CASLHTHSSTDTQYF

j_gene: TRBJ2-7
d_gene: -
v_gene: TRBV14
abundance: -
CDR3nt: TGTGCCAGCAGCCAAGATGGAACAGGGAGCTACGAGCAGTACTTC
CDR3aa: CASSQDGTGSYEQYF

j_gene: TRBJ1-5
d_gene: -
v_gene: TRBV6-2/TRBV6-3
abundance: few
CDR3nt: TGTGCCAGCAGTTACGACAGCCTCAATCAGCCCCAGCATTTT
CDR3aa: CASSYDSLNQPQHF

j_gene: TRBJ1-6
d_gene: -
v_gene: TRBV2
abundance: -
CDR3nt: TGTGCCAGCAGTCCACCGGGTCCTCTCCACTTT
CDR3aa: CASSPPGPLHF

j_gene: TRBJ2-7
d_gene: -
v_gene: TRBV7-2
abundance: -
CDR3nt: TGTGCCAGCAGCTTACGGGATTACTACGAGCAGTACTTC
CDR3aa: CASSLRDYYEQYF

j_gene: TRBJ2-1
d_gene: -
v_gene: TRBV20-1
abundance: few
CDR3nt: TGCAGTGCCAACATCTACAATGAGCAGTTCTTC
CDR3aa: CSANIYNEQFF

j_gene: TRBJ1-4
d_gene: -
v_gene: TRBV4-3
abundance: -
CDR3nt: TGCGCCAGCAGCCAAGGAGGGGAGGGGAAGAAACTGTTTTTT
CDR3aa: CASSQGGEGKKLFF

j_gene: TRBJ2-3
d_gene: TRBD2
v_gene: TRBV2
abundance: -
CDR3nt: TGTGCCAGCAGCTCACCGACTAGCGGGGTCGCAGATACGCAGTATTTT
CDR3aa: CASSSPTSGVADTQYF

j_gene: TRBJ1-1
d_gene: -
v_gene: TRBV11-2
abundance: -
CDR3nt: TGTGCCAGCAGCTCCCGGCTAGGGGCGGGAAACACTGAAGCTTTCTTT
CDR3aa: CASSSRLGAGNTEAFF

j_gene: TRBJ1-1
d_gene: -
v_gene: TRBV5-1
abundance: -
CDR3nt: TGCGCCAGCAGCTCCGGGACACCCGGGAACACTGAAGCTTTCTTT
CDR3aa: CASSSGTPGNTEAFF

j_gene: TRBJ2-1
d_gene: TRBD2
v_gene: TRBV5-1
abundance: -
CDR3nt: TGCGCCAGCAGGGGACTAGCGGGGGACAATGAGCAGTTCTTC
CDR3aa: CASRGLAGDNEQFF

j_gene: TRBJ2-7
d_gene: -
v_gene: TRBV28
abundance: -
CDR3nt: TGTGCCAGCAGTTCCCGCGGGGGGACAGGGTCCTACGAGCAGTACTTC
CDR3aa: CASSSRGGTGSYEQYF

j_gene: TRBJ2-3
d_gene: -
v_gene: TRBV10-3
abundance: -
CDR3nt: TGTGCCATCAGTGAGTCGGGGAGTAGCACAGATACGCAGTATTTT
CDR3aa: CAISESGSSTDTQYF

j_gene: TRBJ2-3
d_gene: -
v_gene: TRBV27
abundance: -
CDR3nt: TGTGCCAGCAGCCTCCTAGGGGCCAGCACAGATACGCAGTATTTT
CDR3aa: CASSLLGASTDTQYF

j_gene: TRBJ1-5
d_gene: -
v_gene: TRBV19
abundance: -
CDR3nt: TGTGCCAGTAGCTCCGGTCATAGTCAGCCCCAGCATTTT
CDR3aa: CASSSGHSQPQHF

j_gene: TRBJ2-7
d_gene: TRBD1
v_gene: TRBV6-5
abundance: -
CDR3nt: TGTGCCAGCAGAGGGACAGGGGGCTCCTACGAGCAGTACTTC
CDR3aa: CASRGTGGSYEQYF

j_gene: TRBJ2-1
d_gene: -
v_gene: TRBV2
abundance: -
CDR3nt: TGTGCCAGCAGGGAGCGGCGAGGGTTAAAGATGGGGAAAGAGCAGTTCTTC
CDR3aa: CASRERRGLKMGKEQFF

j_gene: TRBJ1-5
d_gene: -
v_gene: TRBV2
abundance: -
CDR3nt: TGTGCCAGCAGTGGCTACCGGACAGAGGATCAGCCCCAGCATTTT
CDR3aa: CASSGYRTEDQPQHF

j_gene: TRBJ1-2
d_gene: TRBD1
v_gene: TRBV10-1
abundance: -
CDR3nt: TGCGCCACCCAGGGGGCTCTGGGGAATGGCTACACCTTC
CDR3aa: CATQGALGNGYTF

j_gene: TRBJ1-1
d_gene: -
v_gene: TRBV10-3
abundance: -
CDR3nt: TGTGCCATCAGTGAGTCGAAGGGGGGGGCCACTGAAGCTTTCTTT
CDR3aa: CAISESKGGATEAFF

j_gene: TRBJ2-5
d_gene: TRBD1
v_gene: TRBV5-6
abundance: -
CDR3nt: TGTGCCAGCAGCTTGGCCCGACAGGGTGGGGAGACCCAGTACTTC
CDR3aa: CASSLARQGGETQYF

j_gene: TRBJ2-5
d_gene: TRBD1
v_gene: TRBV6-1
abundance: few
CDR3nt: TGTGCCAGCAGTGACACAGGGGCGGTAGAGACCCAGTACTTC
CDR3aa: CASSDTGAVETQYF

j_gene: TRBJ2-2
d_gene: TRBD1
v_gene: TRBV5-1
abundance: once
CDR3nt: TGCGCCAGCAGCTTGGACAGGGGGGACACCGGGGAGCTGTTTTTT
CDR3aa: CASSLDRGDTGELFF

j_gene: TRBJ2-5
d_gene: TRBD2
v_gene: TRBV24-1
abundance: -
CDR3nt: TGTGCCACCAGTGATTGGGGAGGGAAAGAGACCCAGTACTTC
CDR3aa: CATSDWGGKETQYF

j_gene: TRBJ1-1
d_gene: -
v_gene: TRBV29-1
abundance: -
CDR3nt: TGCAGCGTTCGAGGTTACGGGGACACTGAAGCTTTCTTT
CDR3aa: CSVRGYGDTEAFF

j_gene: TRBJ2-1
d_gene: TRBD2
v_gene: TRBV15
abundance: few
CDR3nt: TGTGCCACCAGCCCCCTATTTAGCGGGGGTTACAATGAGCAGTTCTTC
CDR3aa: CATSPLFSGGYNEQFF

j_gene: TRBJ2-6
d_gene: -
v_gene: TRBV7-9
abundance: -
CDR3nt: TGTGCCAGCAGACAATCCGGGACAAAATCAGCTGGGGCCAACGTCCTGACTTTC
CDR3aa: CASRQSGTKSAGANVLTF

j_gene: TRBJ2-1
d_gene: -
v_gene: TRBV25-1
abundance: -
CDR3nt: TGTGCCAGCACGTCCTACAATGAGCAGTTCTTC
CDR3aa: CASTSYNEQFF

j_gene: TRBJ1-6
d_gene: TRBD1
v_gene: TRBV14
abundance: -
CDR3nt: TGTGCCAGCAGCCAAGCAGGGGGCGCCTGGAGGACACCCCTCCACTTT
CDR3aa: CASSQAGGAWRTPLHF

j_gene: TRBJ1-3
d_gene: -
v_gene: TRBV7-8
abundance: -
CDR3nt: TGTGCCAGCATCCCGGAGGGGACTGCTGGAAACACCATATATTTT
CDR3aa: CASIPEGTAGNTIYF

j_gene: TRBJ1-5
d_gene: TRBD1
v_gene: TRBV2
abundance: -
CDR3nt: TGTGCCAGCAGTGAGAGAGACAGGGGTGGGCAGCCCCAGCATTTT
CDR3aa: CASSERDRGGQPQHF

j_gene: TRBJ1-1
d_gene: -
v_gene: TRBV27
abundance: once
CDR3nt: TGTGCCAGCAGTTTATCGGGCAGGCCGAACACTGAAGCTTTCTTT
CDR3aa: CASSLSGRPNTEAFF

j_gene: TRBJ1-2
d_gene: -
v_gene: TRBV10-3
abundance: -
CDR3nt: TGTGCCATCACCGAGAGGCGGGCTCCCAGCTATGGCTACACCTTC
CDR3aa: CAITERRAPSYGYTF

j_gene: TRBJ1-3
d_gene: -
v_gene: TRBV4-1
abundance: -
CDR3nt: TGCGCCAGCAGCCAGATCGCGGGCTCTGGAAACACCATATATTTT
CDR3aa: CASSQIAGSGNTIYF

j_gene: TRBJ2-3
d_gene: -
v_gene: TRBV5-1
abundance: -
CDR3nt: TGCGCCAGCAGCGAGCTCGGACTACCCCCAGATACGCAGTATTTT
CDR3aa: CASSELGLPPDTQYF

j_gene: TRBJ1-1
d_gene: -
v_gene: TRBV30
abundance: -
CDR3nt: TGTGCCTGGAGAACCGCTGCGTGGGAAGCTTTCTTT
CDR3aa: CAWRTAAWEAFF

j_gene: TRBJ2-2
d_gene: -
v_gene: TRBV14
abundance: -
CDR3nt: TGTGCCAGCAGCCAATCTACGGCGAACACCGGGGAGCTGTTTTTT
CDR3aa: CASSQSTANTGELFF

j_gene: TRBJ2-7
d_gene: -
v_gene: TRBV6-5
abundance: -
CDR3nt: TGTGCCAGCAGCGTGGGCTACCGCTACGAGCAGTACTTC
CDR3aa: CASSVGYRYEQYF

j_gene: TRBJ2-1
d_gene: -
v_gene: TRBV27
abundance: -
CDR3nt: TGTGCCAGCAGTTTAGCGGGAAGCTCCTACAATGAGCAGTTCTTC
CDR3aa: CASSLAGSSYNEQFF

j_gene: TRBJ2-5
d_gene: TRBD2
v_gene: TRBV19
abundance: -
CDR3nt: TGTGCCAGTAGGTGGACTGGGACTAGTGGTGGGACCCAGTACTTC
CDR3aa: CASRWTGTSGGTQYF

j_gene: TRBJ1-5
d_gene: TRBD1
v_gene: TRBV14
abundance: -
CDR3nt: TGTGCCAGCAGCCAAGGGACAGGTCATCAGCCCCAGCATTTT
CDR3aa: CASSQGTGHQPQHF

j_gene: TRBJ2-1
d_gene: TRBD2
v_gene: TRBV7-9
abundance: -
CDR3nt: TGTGCCAGCAGCTCCGGGACTAGCGGAGTCAATGAGCAGTTCTTC
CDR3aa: CASSSGTSGVNEQFF

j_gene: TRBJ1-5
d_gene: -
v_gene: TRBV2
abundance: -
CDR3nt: TGTGCCAGCAAGGTTAAGGACATCAATAGCAATCAGCCCCAGCATTTT
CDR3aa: CASKVKDINSNQPQHF

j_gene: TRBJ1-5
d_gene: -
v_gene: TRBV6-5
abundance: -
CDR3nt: TGTGCCAGCAGTCCGAAGGGGAATAGCAATCAGCCCCAGCATTTT
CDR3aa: CASSPKGNSNQPQHF